The clone carrying this T cell receptor beta chain was seen once. The antigen is unknown. The record originates from a study of cytomegalovirus exposure and HLA in healthy donors. Study-level results: Within the data, a cluster of highly shared sequence variants was likely a sequencing artifact.

V lost 4 bases to trimming and J lost 1 base, with 10 bases between them. CDR3 length: 14 residues. Germline CDR1 and CDR2: SGHTA and FQGNSA. PCR primers comprised 60 Vbeta and 13 Jbeta primers. The assay was immunoSEQ multiplex PCR, and TCRdb's table has in-frame clones only and misses some. The sample includes about 200,000 clones, roughly 85% of them seen just once. The chain uses TRBV7-2 and TRBJ1-1; maybe TRBD1 (6 bases). The material sequenced was PBMCs. This clonotype originated in a woman aged 50 to 60 in good health and CMV-seronegative. The CDR3 sequence is CASSWGHRNTEAFF. CDR3 coding DNA: TGTGCCAGCAGCTGGGGACATCGGAACACTGAAGCTTTCTTT.